The 17 T cell receptor beta chains below all came from one sample that was sequenced in a study of T-cell memory formation after mild COVID-19. TCRdb analysed the 5' RACE reads with MiXCR anew, one entry per CDR3 protein. The sample carries about 190,000 distinct CDR3 sequences, roughly 10% recorded once. Sequenced: PBMCs or a T cell subset sorted from them (not recorded which). These receptors originate from a young man who had mild COVID-19 (a few samples of this study predate the infection). Cell type and time point are not known.

The chain carries TRBV6-5 and TRBJ1-4; weak D call: TRBD1 (6 bases). Germline CDR1 is MNHEY and CDR2 is SVGAGI. The CDR3 sequence is 15 residues long. Trimming left V 5 bases short and J 0 bases short, with 10 bases between. For the CDR3, the DNA is TGTGCCAGCAGTACGAACAGGGCAACTAATGAAAAACTGTTTTTT. This sequence encodes CASSTNRATNEKLFF.

This chain joins TRBV7-8 and TRBJ2-3; unclear D gene. V was shortened by 0 bases and J by 6 bases, with 7 bases between the two germline ends. The germline V gene has CDR1 SGHVS and CDR2 FQNEAQ. This CDR3 comprises 13 residues. The CDR3 DNA sequence: TGTGCCAGCAGCTTAGCTGTAGGTGATACGCAGTATTTT. It codes for CASSLAVGDTQYF.

This clonotype has just a few counts. This chain uses TRBV7-2 with TRBJ2-1; D is uncertain. CDR3 length: 15 amino acids. V shed 5 bases and J shed 0 bases, with 11 bases lying between them. Germline assignment: CDR1 SGHTA and CDR2 FQGNSA. Here the CDR3 reads CASSVDWSSYNEQFF. CDR3 coding DNA: TGTGCCAGCAGCGTCGACTGGAGCTCCTACAATGAGCAGTTCTTC.

The genes are TRBV5-1 and TRBJ2-2; 9 nucleotides line up with TRBD2. The V gene's germline CDR1 is SGHRS and CDR2 YFSETQ. The CDR3 loop spans 16 amino acids. V shed 0 bases, J shed 5 bases, and the junction held 5 bases outside the gene matches. The CDR3 here is CASSLGVAGVTGELFF. The CDR3 DNA is TGCGCCAGCAGCTTGGGAGTAGCGGGGGTAACCGGGGAGCTGTTTTTT. Full variable domain (remainder filled in from reference TRBV5-1 and TRBJ2-2): KAGVTQTPRYLIKTRGQQVTLSCSPISGHRSVSWYQQTPGQGLQFLFEYFSETQRNKGNFPGRFSGRQFSNSRSEMNVSTLELGDSALYLCASSLGVAGVTGELFFGEGSRLTVL.

This chain joins TRBV7-9 and TRBJ1-2; D not certain. The germline CDR1 and CDR2 sequences are SEHNR and FQNEAQ (reference sequence). V lost 5 bases and J lost 7, with 8 bases in between. The CDR3 is made up of 11 amino acids. The CDR3 DNA is TGTGCCAGCAGCGCGTCCCTTGGCTACACCTTC. This gives the protein CASSASLGYTF.

The V call is TRBV6-5, the J call TRBJ1-5; no clear D. Germline V lookup: CDR1 MNHEY, CDR2 SVGAGI. The CDR3 contains 15 residues. V was trimmed by 0 bases and J by 5 bases, leaving 11 bases between them. CDR3 coding DNA: TGTGCCAGCAGTTACTCGACCCCGGTTCATCAGCCCCAGCATTTT. Translating it yields CASSYSTPVHQPQHF.

This chain links TRBV19 with TRBJ2-7; 8 bases line up with TRBD1. V lost 5 bases to trimming and J lost 6 bases; unmatched junction nucleotides: 12. Germline CDR1 is LNHDA and CDR2 is SQIVND (reference sequence). The CDR3 contains 15 residues. The CDR3 loop is CASSVDRASFGEQYF. The CDR3 nucleotides are TGTGCCAGTAGTGTGGACAGGGCTTCGTTTGGCGAGCAGTACTTC.

Only a few counts were recorded for this clonotype. The gene calls are TRBV6-5 and TRBJ2-7; 10 positions match TRBD2. Germline V gives CDR1 MNHEY, CDR2 SVGAGI. J was trimmed by 3 bases and V by 4 bases; bases with no gene match: 9. This CDR3 region has 16 residues. Here the CDR3 DNA reads TGTGCCAGCAGTTTTAGACTAGCGGGTAGGGGCTACGAGCAGTACTTC. This encodes CASSFRLAGRGYEQYF.

The chain employs TRBV19 and TRBJ2-1; 9 bases map to TRBD1. The J segment lost 7 bases and the V segment lost 1 base, leaving 2 bases of the junction unmatched. The length of the CDR3 is 14 residues. The germline V gene encodes CDR1 LNHDA and CDR2 SQIVND (reference sequence). The CDR3 DNA reads TGTGCCAGTAGTATAGTCGGGACAGGGAATGAGCAGTTCTTC. It yields the protein CASSIVGTGNEQFF.

The table lists this clonotype with a few counts. The V call is TRBV7-2, the J call TRBJ1-1, with 8 bases fitting TRBD1. The trim removed 7 bases at V and 0 bases at J, leaving 4 bases unmatched. The CDR3 length is 14 residues. In germline, CDR1 is SGHTA, CDR2 FQGNSA. In DNA form, the CDR3 reads TGTGCCAGCAACTCGGGACAGGTGAACACTGAAGCTTTCTTT. This gives the protein CASNSGQVNTEAFF.

There are many counts of this clonotype. This sequence joins TRBV3-1 and TRBJ2-6, with D unresolved. Looked up from germline, CDR1 is LGHDT and CDR2 is YNNKEL (reference sequence). The V and J ends lost 5 bases and 0 bases respectively, with 5 bases between them. There are 14 residues in the CDR3. The CDR3 DNA reads TGTGCCAGCAGCAGGATCTCTGGGGCCAACGTCCTGACTTTC. Residues: CASSRISGANVLTF.

The chain recombines TRBV20-1 with TRBJ2-1; 8 nucleotides line up with TRBD2. The V and J ends lost 3 bases and 7 bases, in that order; junction bases with no gene match: 14. CDR1 is DFQATT, CDR2 SNEGSKA, per germline (reference sequence). The CDR3 is made up of 16 amino acids. CDR3 sequence reads: CSASRPGAGGRNEQFF. In nucleotides, the CDR3 is TGCAGTGCTAGCCGCCCGGGCGCGGGGGGTAGGAATGAGCAGTTCTTC.

In its sample, this clonotype was seen a few times. V usage is TRBV7-2 and J usage is TRBJ1-2; D call uncertain. Trimming shortened V by 5 bases and J by 5 bases, and 12 bases separated the two germline ends. Germline V gives CDR1 SGHTA, CDR2 FQGNSA. This CDR3 is 13 amino acids long. This CDR3 is CASSPTTDYGYTF. In DNA, the CDR3 is TGTGCCAGCAGCCCTACGACGGATTATGGCTACACCTTC.

This clonotype was observed a handful of times. The J gene is TRBJ2-5, the V gene TRBV12-3 or TRBV12-4; 8 bases are a match to TRBD2. The ends lost 11 bases at V and 4 bases at J; junction bases unmatched: 9. This CDR3 is 13 amino acids long. This CDR3 reads CAVGGGAPETQYF. The CDR3 DNA is TGTGCCGTCGGGGGGGGGGCCCCAGAGACCCAGTACTTC.

There are a few counts of this clonotype. The V call is TRBV10-3, the J call TRBJ2-5, with 9 bases lining up with TRBD2. Germline CDR1 reads ENHRY; CDR2 reads SYGVKD. The CDR3 contains 13 residues. J was trimmed by 5 bases and V by 4 bases; bases with no gene match: 2. In DNA form, the CDR3 reads TGTGCCATCAGTGGGCTAGCGGGGGAGACCCAGTACTTC. Protein sequence: CAISGLAGETQYF.

In this sample, this clonotype turned up a few times. This chain connects TRBV6-2 or TRBV6-3 to TRBJ2-7; D perhaps matches TRBD2 (5 bases). V shed 5 bases and J shed 3 bases, with 17 bases lying between them. The germline V gene encodes CDR1 MNHEY and CDR2 SVGEGT. This CDR3 region has 15 residues. CDR3 nucleotide sequence: TGTGCCAGCAGTCCCCCCACCACGGGGTACTACGAGCAGTACGTC. Its protein is CASSPPTTGYYEQYV.

The sample holds a few counts of this clonotype. The CDR3: CASSSTQGYVFF. The CDR3 DNA is TGTGCCAGCAGCTCCACACAGGGATACGTGTTTTTT. This chain joins TRBV5-6 and TRBJ1-4; a weak D match, TRBD1 (6 bases). CDR1 is SGHDT and CDR2 is YYEEEE in the germline V gene. V lost 3 bases, J lost 15 bases, and 15 bases lay in between. The CDR3 is made up of 12 amino acids.